The rows below give T cell receptor beta chains drawn from one sample of a study of T cell responses to AZD1222 COVID-19 vaccine. Sequenced by immunoSEQ multiplex PCR; TCRdb stores in-frame clones only, minus some. Of about 110,000 clones detected, 90% appear once; the ten largest clones hold 6.5% to 10%. The sample consisted of peripheral blood, taken 28 days after the second AZD1222 dose. The receptors shown here come from an adult who received the AZD1222 COVID-19 vaccine. The CDR3 runs from the conserved cysteine through the conserved F or W. The order of the fields is clone size, J gene, D gene, V gene, CDR3 DNA, CDR3 protein. The D gene is left open where the match is weak. Not every row has a clone size; where given, it reads once, few, many or a size class.

-,TRBJ1-5,-,TRBV7-9,TGTGCCAGCAGCTCCCCAGGTGGCAATCAGCCCCAGCATTTT,CASSSPGGNQPQHF
-,TRBJ2-2,-,TRBV12-3/TRBV12-4,TGTGCCAGCAGTTTCGCCGGGGAGCTGTTTTTT,CASSFAGELFF
-,TRBJ2-3,TRBD1,TRBV7-3,TGTGCCAGCAGCCGAACAGGGGCGAGCACAGATACGCAGTATTTT,CASSRTGASTDTQYF
-,TRBJ2-7,-,TRBV15,TGTGCCACCAGCAGAGATGAGTGGCACACCTACGAGCAGTACTTC,CATSRDEWHTYEQYF
once,TRBJ1-1,-,TRBV7-2,TGTGCCAGCAGCTTCCGTGTGGACACTGAAGCTTTCTTT,CASSFRVDTEAFF
-,TRBJ1-4,-,TRBV18,TGTGCCAGCTCACCACGGTCCGGGGAGGATGAAAAACTGTTTTTT,CASSPRSGEDEKLFF
-,TRBJ2-1,-,TRBV4-3,TGCGCCAGCATGCAGGACATTGGCTCCTACAATGAGCAGTTCTTC,CASMQDIGSYNEQFF
-,TRBJ1-4,-,TRBV30,TGTGCCTGGAGTGAGGGCACCCAGGTCCCAAAACTGTTTTTT,CAWSEGTQVPKLFF
-,TRBJ2-1,TRBD1,TRBV18,TGTGCCAGCTCAACCGGGACAGACAATGAGCAGTTCTTC,CASSTGTDNEQFF
-,TRBJ2-5,-,TRBV29-1,TGCAGCGCCCACGGTGAGGTGGCAGGCCCTTCCAAAGAGACCCAGTACTTC,CSAHGEVAGPSKETQYF
once,TRBJ1-5,-,TRBV27,TGTGCCAGCAGTTACAGGGCCGATCAGCCCCAGCATTTT,CASSYRADQPQHF
-,TRBJ1-2,-,TRBV29-1,TGCAGCGTGGGGGACTTTTATGGCTACACCTTC,CSVGDFYGYTF
-,TRBJ1-3,-,TRBV4-1,TGCGCCAGCAGCCAAGAATCTCAGGGCGGAAACACCATATATTTT,CASSQESQGGNTIYF
-,TRBJ2-7,TRBD1,TRBV7-3,TGTGCCAGCAGCTCTACGCGACAGGGTGAGCAGTACTTC,CASSSTRQGEQYF
-,TRBJ1-2,TRBD1,TRBV9,TGTGCCAGCAGCTCAACCCCCTTGGACAGGCATGGCTACACCTTC,CASSSTPLDRHGYTF
-,TRBJ1-6,-,TRBV2,TGTGCCAGCAGTGGAGAACAGGGCTCACCCCTCCACTTT,CASSGEQGSPLHF
-,TRBJ2-7,TRBD2,TRBV9,TGTGCCAGCAGCGCCCGGTTGACTAGCGGAACCTACGAGCAGTACTTC,CASSARLTSGTYEQYF
-,TRBJ1-2,-,TRBV27,TGTGCCAGCAGGGCAGGGGCCTTTGGCTACACCTTC,CASRAGAFGYTF
-,TRBJ1-6,-,TRBV9,TGTGCCAGCAGCGCGGACCGGAGCTCCTATAATTCACCCCTCCACTTT,CASSADRSSYNSPLHF
-,TRBJ2-3,TRBD2,TRBV7-2,TGTGCCAGCAGCTTCCAAGCGGGGGGAGATACGCAGTATTTT,CASSFQAGGDTQYF
-,TRBJ2-5,-,TRBV6-2/TRBV6-3,TGTGCCAGCAGTTACTCAAGCATGGGGCAGCCGTACCAAGAGACCCAGTACTTC,CASSYSSMGQPYQETQYF
-,TRBJ1-1,-,TRBV7-2,TGTGCCAGCAGCTTAAGTAGAAACACTGAAGCTTTCTTT,CASSLSRNTEAFF
-,TRBJ1-4,-,TRBV12-3/TRBV12-4,TGTGCCAGCAGTTTCGGTGAGGGAAAACTGTTTTTT,CASSFGEGKLFF
-,TRBJ2-7,TRBD2,TRBV5-1,TGCGCCAGCAGTGGGCTAGCGGGGACCACGGCGGGGGAGGAGCAGTACTTC,CASSGLAGTTAGEEQYF
-,TRBJ2-1,-,TRBV7-3,TGTGCCAGCAGCCTTACGACAGCTCACAATGAGCAGTTCTTC,CASSLTTAHNEQFF
-,TRBJ1-5,-,TRBV6-5,TGTGCCAGCACCCTGGGACCCACTTGGGATCAGCCCCAGCATTTT,CASTLGPTWDQPQHF
few,TRBJ1-2,-,TRBV9,TGTGCCAGCAGCCCGGGCGGGGCAAGTGGCTACACCTTC,CASSPGGASGYTF
-,TRBJ1-3,TRBD1,TRBV19,TGTGCCAGTAGTACTACAGGGGCTGGAAACACCATATATTTT,CASSTTGAGNTIYF
-,TRBJ1-6,-,TRBV4-1,TGCGCCAGCAGCCCCACAGTACGGGTAAATTCACCCCTCCACTTT,CASSPTVRVNSPLHF
few,TRBJ1-6,TRBD1,TRBV13,TGTGCCAGCAGCCAGGGACAGGGGTACTCACCCCTCCACTTT,CASSQGQGYSPLHF
once,TRBJ1-3,-,TRBV29-1,TGCAGCGTTGATACAGGGAGCTCTGGAAACACCATATATTTT,CSVDTGSSGNTIYF
-,TRBJ1-2,-,TRBV29-1,TGCAGCGTTGCACGGGAGGTCTATGGCTACACCTTC,CSVAREVYGYTF
-,TRBJ2-2,-,TRBV20-1,TGCAGTGCTAGTTTGGGGGGCAGGACCGGGGAGCTGTTTTTT,CSASLGGRTGELFF
-,TRBJ1-1,-,TRBV4-3,TGCGCCAGCAGGCCTCCTGGGGTATTGGTAGCTTTCTTT,CASRPPGVLVAFF
-,TRBJ1-4,TRBD1,TRBV6-5,TGTGCCTGGGGGGACAGGGACAATGAAAAACTGTTTTTT,CAWGDRDNEKLFF
-,TRBJ1-5,TRBD1,TRBV5-8,TGTGCCAGCAAGAAGGACAGGGGGCTTTATCAGCCCCAGCATTTT,CASKKDRGLYQPQHF
-,TRBJ2-5,-,TRBV19,TGTGCCAGTAGTGCCCTCAGGGGGACTCTTCAAGAGACCCAGTACTTC,CASSALRGTLQETQYF
-,TRBJ1-5,-,TRBV12-5,TGTGCTAGTGGTTTGGGGGAGAATCAGCCCCAGCATTTT,CASGLGENQPQHF
-,TRBJ1-2,TRBD1,TRBV18,TGTGCCAGCTCACCAACGACAGGGGGCAGCTATGGCTACACCTTC,CASSPTTGGSYGYTF
-,TRBJ1-1,-,TRBV29-1,TGCAGCCTCACGGGGCTCGGCACTGAAGCTTTCTTT,CSLTGLGTEAFF
-,TRBJ1-5,-,TRBV19,TGTGCCAGTAGTAACCAGTACAATCAGCCCCAGCATTTT,CASSNQYNQPQHF
-,TRBJ2-3,-,TRBV12-3/TRBV12-4,TGTGCCAGCAACATCCAGGTTATGGATACGCAGTATTTT,CASNIQVMDTQYF
-,TRBJ1-5,TRBD1,TRBV2,TGTGCCAGCAGGAGACAGGGAGGGGCGGGTCAGCCCCAGCATTTT,CASRRQGGAGQPQHF
-,TRBJ2-3,-,TRBV14,TGTGCCAGCAGCCGGGGGAACCTGGGGGGTAGCACAGATACGCAGTATTTT,CASSRGNLGGSTDTQYF
-,TRBJ1-1,-,TRBV2,TGTGCCAGCAGTGAAGTGGAGGGCGGGAACACTGAAGCTTTCTTT,CASSEVEGGNTEAFF
-,TRBJ2-7,TRBD2,TRBV11-3,TGTGCCAGCAGCTTAGGGGCGAGCGGGGCCGACTACGAGCAGTACTTC,CASSLGASGADYEQYF